A selection of T cell receptor beta chains follows, all from one sample in a study of identical twins. TCRdb reprocessed the 5' RACE reads with MiXCR, giving one entry per CDR3 protein. The sample holds fewer than 250,000 distinct CDR3 sequences, roughly 9.4% seen once. Sequenced material: memory (CD45RO+) T cells sorted from blood. Source of these receptors: a woman under 30 in good health. Both conserved end residues are part of each CDR3. D genes are given only for firm matches. Clone size is not always given. Where it is, it says once, few, many or a class for expanded clones.

TGTGCCAGCAGCGTCCAAGGGGGACAACTTAATGAAAAACTGTTTTTT CASSVQGGQLNEKLFF TRBV9 NA TRBJ1-4 few
TGTGCCAGCAGACGAGACAGGGGGAGCTCCTACAATGAGCAGTTCTTC CASRRDRGSSYNEQFF TRBV6-1 TRBD1 TRBJ2-1 NA
TGTGCCAGCAACGCGGCCTCCTACAATGAGCAGTTCTTC CASNAASYNEQFF TRBV12-3/TRBV12-4 NA TRBJ2-1 many
TGTGCCAGCAGTTTCAACCGGGACAGGGGTGGTACTGAAGCTTTCTTT CASSFNRDRGGTEAFF TRBV27 TRBD1 TRBJ1-1 NA
TGCGCCAGCAGCTTGGAAGGGGGCGCGAATGAAAAACTGTTTTTT CASSLEGGANEKLFF TRBV5-1 TRBD1 TRBJ1-4 few
TGTGCCAGCAGCCTTTCTACAGGGGGCAGGGATGAGCAGTTCTTC CASSLSTGGRDEQFF TRBV6-2/TRBV6-3 TRBD1 TRBJ2-1 many
TGTGCCAGCATAAATAGACCGGGACTAGCAGCAGATACGCAGTATTTT CASINRPGLAADTQYF TRBV6-1 TRBD2 TRBJ2-3 NA
TGCGCCAGCAGCGGGGGGGGAGACGGAAACACCATATATTTT CASSGGGDGNTIYF TRBV5-1 NA TRBJ1-3 few
TGTGCCAGCAGCCTAACCGGGACTAGGGGGACCGGGGAGCTGTTTTTT CASSLTGTRGTGELFF TRBV11-2 TRBD2 TRBJ2-2 few
TGCAGCGTAGGGTGGACAGTCTCCTACGAGCAGTACTTC CSVGWTVSYEQYF TRBV29-1 NA TRBJ2-7 NA
TGTGCCAGCAGCTTCCCTACTACCTTGGGCACCCAAAGCTCCTACGAGCAGTACTTC CASSFPTTLGTQSSYEQYF TRBV11-2 NA TRBJ2-7 NA
TGTGCCAGCAGTTACGGCCCGGTAAACACTGAAGCTTTCTTT CASSYGPVNTEAFF TRBV6-5 NA TRBJ1-1 many
TGTGCCACCAACCCCGGTAGTTCCGGGGAGCTGTTTTTT CATNPGSSGELFF TRBV12-3/TRBV12-4 NA TRBJ2-2 many
TGTGCCAGCAGTGACCTTCGACCTACCTACAATGAGCAGTTCTTC CASSDLRPTYNEQFF TRBV2 NA TRBJ2-1 NA
TGTGCCAGCGGGAGGGGACTAGCGGGAGCCGGGGAGCTGTTTTTT CASGRGLAGAGELFF TRBV5-6 TRBD2 TRBJ2-2 few
TGTGCCAGCAGTTTAAGGTCGGTGGGAGGGCCCATCGGCAATGAGCAGTTCTTC CASSLRSVGGPIGNEQFF TRBV12-3/TRBV12-4 TRBD2 TRBJ2-1 many
TGCGCCAGCAGTCACAGTCTAGCGGGAGCGAATGAGCAGTTCTTC CASSHSLAGANEQFF TRBV4-1 TRBD2 TRBJ2-1 NA
TGTGCCAGCAGGGACGCGGACACTGAAGCTTTCTTT CASRDADTEAFF TRBV25-1 NA TRBJ1-1 many
TGCAGTGCCGCTTTGAGCGGGACGACCTACGAGCAGTACTTC CSAALSGTTYEQYF TRBV20-1 TRBD2 TRBJ2-7 NA
TGTGCCAGCAGCCCTACGAACGGGGAGCTGTTTTTT CASSPTNGELFF TRBV7-2 NA TRBJ2-2 many
TGTGCCAGCAGTTCTACCATAGGACAGGGCGTCCTGAACACCGGGGAGCTGTTTTTT CASSSTIGQGVLNTGELFF TRBV27 TRBD1 TRBJ2-2 NA
TGTGCCAGCAGTACACCGACAGGGGCCCTCCACTTT CASSTPTGALHF TRBV6-5 TRBD1 TRBJ1-6 few
TGTGCCAGCAGCCTGGATAGATATTCACCCCTCCACTTT CASSLDRYSPLHF TRBV7-8 NA TRBJ1-6 many
TGCAGCGTTGCCTGGGGGACTAATGAAAAACTGTTTTTT CSVAWGTNEKLFF TRBV29-1 NA TRBJ1-4 NA
TGCGCCAGCGAATCCGGCGGAGAAGAGACCCAGTACTTC CASESGGEETQYF TRBV10-2 NA TRBJ2-5 NA
TGTGCCAGCAGTTTCGCCTCAGGGGCGGGAGGCGCAGATACGCAGTATTTT CASSFASGAGGADTQYF TRBV6-5 TRBD2 TRBJ2-3 NA
TGTGCCAGCAGTTACTCGCCGCGCTCCAATCAGCCCCAGCATTTT CASSYSPRSNQPQHF TRBV6-5 NA TRBJ1-5 few
TGTGCCAGCAGCGCAGGCGGGGGACAAGAGACCCAGTACTTC CASSAGGGQETQYF TRBV7-2 TRBD2 TRBJ2-5 NA
TGTGCCAGCAGCCAAAGCAATGAGCAGTTCTTC CASSQSNEQFF TRBV7-2 NA TRBJ2-1 many
TGCAGTGCTCAGACTAGCGAAAGCTCCTACGAGCAGTACTTC CSAQTSESSYEQYF TRBV20-1 TRBD2 TRBJ2-7 many
TGCAGTGCTAGTAGAGGGGGCATTGAAAAACTGTTTTTT CSASRGGIEKLFF TRBV20-1 TRBD1 TRBJ1-4 many
TGCGCCAGCAGCCTCCGATCCTGGACAGGGAACACTGAAGCTTTCTTT CASSLRSWTGNTEAFF TRBV5-1 TRBD1 TRBJ1-1 many
TGTGCCAGCCAGGGACTAGCGGGAGGCAATGAGCAGTTCTTC CASQGLAGGNEQFF TRBV6-1 TRBD2 TRBJ2-1 many
TGTGCCAGCGGAAGCGGGAGTAATGAGCAGTTCTTC CASGSGSNEQFF TRBV28 TRBD2 TRBJ2-1 NA
TGTGCCAGCAGCTCTCGACTCGGGACCGCGTGGGCGAACACCGGGGAGCTGTTTTTT CASSSRLGTAWANTGELFF TRBV6-2/TRBV6-3 NA TRBJ2-2 NA
TGCGCCAGCAGCTTGGAAGGTCTAGCGGGAGGTGTAAATACGCAGTATTTT CASSLEGLAGGVNTQYF TRBV5-1 TRBD2 TRBJ2-3 few
TGCGCCAGCAGCGAGACAGGGTACTCCTACGAGCAGTACTTC CASSETGYSYEQYF TRBV5-1 TRBD1 TRBJ2-7 NA
TGTGCCAGCAGTTTAGCGCCCGGGGCCTACGAGCAGTACTTC CASSLAPGAYEQYF TRBV12-3/TRBV12-4 NA TRBJ2-7 many
TGCAGTGCTCCGGGACAGGGTGCTTTTACGCAGTATTTT CSAPGQGAFTQYF TRBV20-1 TRBD1 TRBJ2-3 many
TGCGCCAGCAGCCAAGATGGAGGGGCAGCCGCAGATACGCAGTATTTT CASSQDGGAAADTQYF TRBV4-3 NA TRBJ2-3 few
TGTGCCACCAGCATCCAATTCTTCACAGGGGAGACCCAGTACTTC CATSIQFFTGETQYF TRBV15 NA TRBJ2-5 few
TGTGCCAGCAGCACCCGATCCGGGACAGGGAGGGGATATGGCTACACCTTC CASSTRSGTGRGYGYTF TRBV13 TRBD1 TRBJ1-2 few
TGCGCCAGCAGCCAGCGGACTAGCGATCACACAGATACGCAGTATTTT CASSQRTSDHTDTQYF TRBV4-3 TRBD2 TRBJ2-3 NA
TGTGCCAGCAGCTTTGGGGGGCCGAACACCGGGGAGCTGTTTTTT CASSFGGPNTGELFF TRBV7-9 NA TRBJ2-2 NA
TGTGCCAGCAGCCAGACAGGGCTCGAGCAGTACTTC CASSQTGLEQYF TRBV3-1 TRBD1 TRBJ2-7 many
TGTGCCAGCAGCTTGGTACGAGGTACTGAAGCTTTCTTT CASSLVRGTEAFF TRBV5-5 NA TRBJ1-1 few